The present T cell receptor (beta chain) was sequenced within a study of blood T cells in healthy people across ages. Study-wide findings and caveats: Changes in expanded clonotypes were possibly confounded, as the CMV status of donors was unknown. Since the PBMCs were unsorted, naive and antigen-experienced cells could not be conclusively compared. Versus aged donors, long-lived donors had higher diversity and more naive CD4+ cells.

Remarks on this clonotype: The antigen remains unidentified.

The authors ran a second PCR of about 7 to 11 cycles using a sample-barcoded 5' primer and a J-beta primer mix. Each cDNA molecule was tagged by a template-switch adaptor with 12 random nucleotides. Via MiXCR, TCRdb re-called the 5' RACE reads, giving one row per CDR3 protein. The sample contains 650,000 or so distinct CDR3 sequences, about 50% of which appear only once. The V gene's germline CDR1 is ENHRY and CDR2 SYGVKD. Deletions cut 10 bases from V and 5 bases from J, with 12 bases between. The CDR3 is made up of 13 amino acids. What was sequenced was blood. The TCR sequence derives from a woman older than 75 in good health. The chain links TRBV10-3 to TRBJ1-6, with D tentatively TRBD1 (5 bases). CDR3 loop: CASKTGDNSPLHF. As DNA, the CDR3 is TGTGCCAGTAAAACGGGGGATAATTCACCCCTCCACTTT.